This record looks at one TCR beta chain sequence and its context. This entry comes from a study of blood T cell repertoires in COVID-19. Across the study: There were acute and convalescent COVID-19 samples, and they came from the United States, Italy and Spain. The analysed material was cDNA or gDNA that came from T cells, B-cell-depleted T cells, or PBMCs.

In the original analysis: Cell counts per sample came from amplifying reference gene primers. Sequencing used immunoSEQ multiplex PCR; TCRdb keeps in-frame clones, though not all of them. The V and J calls and clone size are taken from that table; D and trimming were inferred from the DNA. The sample records 150,000 to 200,000 clones, around 82% being singletons. Deletions cut 3 bases from V and 7 bases from J, with 13 bases between. This CDR3 spans 14 amino acids. Germline lookup yields CDR1 LNHDA and CDR2 SQIVND (reference sequence). The V gene is TRBV19, the J gene TRBJ1-5; the D is unclear. The sequenced material came from peripheral blood. This clonotype was sampled from a human donor with acute or convalescent COVID-19. The donor label of this sample is uncertain. Here the CDR3 reads CASSMVVLPQPQHF. Written as DNA, the CDR3 is TGTGCCAGTAGTATGGTGGTCCTACCCCAGCCCCAGCATTTT.